The 17 T cell receptor beta chains listed next were all sequenced from one sample in a study of T cell responses to AZD1222 COVID-19 vaccine. Profiling relied on immunoSEQ multiplex PCR, and the TCRdb table lists in-frame clones only, not all of them. The sample holds about 85,000 clones, approximately 89% seen once. This specimen consisted of peripheral blood, obtained on day 0 of AZD1222 vaccination. The source is an adult in good health.

The chain is built from TRBV12-5 and TRBJ1-5; TRBD1 might be the D (6 bases). The V and J ends lost 9 bases and 0 bases respectively, with 15 bases between them. The CDR3 covers 15 residues. Germline loops: CDR1 LGHNT, CDR2 FRNRAP. The CDR3 DNA is TGTGCTAGCGGGAGGGGGGATTATAGCAATCAGCCCCAGCATTTT. This gives the protein CASGRGDYSNQPQHF.

V and J are TRBV5-1 and TRBJ2-1; 9 bases map to TRBD2. The CDR3 is made up of 16 amino acids. Germline CDR1 reads SGHRS; CDR2 reads YFSETQ. V was clipped by 0 bases and J by 7 bases; unmatched bases: 8. The CDR3, as DNA: TGCGCCAGCAGCTTGGATGGCGGGGGGGCTGTAAATGAGCAGTTCTTC. It codes for CASSLDGGGAVNEQFF.

This chain joins TRBV30 and TRBJ1-1, with a possible D match to TRBD1 (5 bases). This CDR3 region has 13 residues. Germline loops: CDR1 GTSNPN, CDR2 SVGIG (reference sequence). Trimming cost V 0 bases and J 1 base, with 6 bases left between them. The CDR3 is CAWSVGANTEAFF. DNA of the CDR3: TGTGCCTGGAGTGTCGGGGCGAACACTGAAGCTTTCTTT.

CDR3 coding DNA: TGTGCCACCAGCAGAGCGGGAGTGACAGATACGCAGTATTTT. It codes for CATSRAGVTDTQYF. The gene calls are TRBV15 and TRBJ2-3, with D tentatively TRBD2 (6 bases). The germline CDR1 and CDR2 sequences are LNHNV and YYDKDF (reference sequence). The CDR3 is made up of 14 amino acids. Trimming took 1 base from V and 3 from J, leaving 8 bases between them.

The chain uses TRBV10-2 and TRBJ1-6, with 11 bases lining up with TRBD1. Trimming at V came to 6 bases and at J to 7 bases, leaving 5 bases not matched to a gene. CDR3 size: 15 residues. Per germline, CDR1 WSHSY and CDR2 SAAADI. CDR3 sequence: CASRQGQGENSPLHF. In DNA form, the CDR3 reads TGCGCCAGCAGGCAGGGACAGGGGGAAAATTCACCCCTCCACTTT.

CDR3: CASSPGWGRRADTQYF. The CDR3 nucleotides read TGTGCCAGCTCTCCTGGGTGGGGGCGCCGGGCAGATACGCAGTATTTT. The chain uses TRBV9 and TRBJ2-3, with a possible D match to TRBD1 (6 bases). Deletions cut 7 bases from V and 4 bases from J, with 22 bases between. The CDR3 has 16 amino acids. Germline V gene sequence: CDR1 SGDLS, CDR2 YYNGEE.

The rearrangement uses TRBV7-8 and TRBJ1-2; unclear D gene. The CDR3 spans 14 residues. V shed 5 bases and J shed 0 bases, with 10 bases lying between them. Germline V gene lookup returns CDR1 SGHVS and CDR2 FQNEAQ. In DNA form, the CDR3 reads TGTGCCAGCAGCCGAGAGACTCCTAACTATGGCTACACCTTC. Translating gives CASSRETPNYGYTF.

The gene calls are TRBV6-5 and TRBJ1-4; D is uncertain. This CDR3 contains 13 residues. Trimming stripped 6 bases from V and 4 bases from J, with 9 bases between. CDR1 and CDR2 (germline): MNHEY, SVGAGI. CDR3 protein: CASRGWGNEKLFF. The DNA for the CDR3 is TGTGCCAGCAGGGGGTGGGGTAATGAAAAACTGTTTTTT.

J is TRBJ1-5 and V is TRBV15; D is perhaps TRBD1 (5 bases). Germline lookup yields CDR1 LNHNV and CDR2 YYDKDF (reference sequence). The CDR3 consists of 15 residues. Trimming left V 3 bases short and J 2 bases short, with 11 bases between. The CDR3: CATSSSRGGNQPQHF. CDR3 nucleotides: TGTGCCACCAGCAGTTCCCGGGGGGGCAATCAGCCCCAGCATTTT.

The chain carries TRBV2 and TRBJ1-1; D gene ambiguous. CDR3 size: 10 residues. The germline V gene encodes CDR1 SNHLY and CDR2 FYNNEI. Trimming shortened V by 3 bases and J by 9 bases, and 5 bases separated the two germline ends. The CDR3 here is CASSERQAFF. The DNA for the CDR3 is TGTGCCAGCAGTGAGAGACAAGCTTTCTTT.

This clone was recorded only once. The chain links TRBV9 to TRBJ2-1; a weak D match, TRBD2 (6 bases). The V and J ends lost 4 bases and 8 bases respectively, with 13 bases between them. This CDR3 has 13 residues. Germline CDR1 reads SGDLS; CDR2 reads YYNGEE. The CDR3 protein is CASSRGGGDEQFF. CDR3 sequence (DNA): TGTGCCAGCAGCCGGGGCGGCGGGGATGAGCAGTTCTTC.

V is TRBV2 and J is TRBJ1-4, with no clear D. The CDR3 covers 13 residues. With 4 bases removed from V and 8 bases from J, the gap between germline ends came to 11 bases. Germline CDR1 is SNHLY and CDR2 is FYNNEI. CDR3 sequence: CASSAGLEEKLFF. The CDR3 nucleotides read TGTGCCAGCAGTGCGGGGTTGGAGGAAAAACTGTTTTTT.

V usage is TRBV27 and J usage is TRBJ1-2; the D is unclear. CDR3 length: 13 amino acids. The V and J ends lost 5 bases and 0 bases respectively, with 7 bases between them. The V gene's germline CDR1 is MNHEY and CDR2 SMNVEV (reference sequence). The CDR3 bases are TGTGCCAGCAGTACATCTTCTAACTATGGCTACACCTTC. It specifies CASSTSSNYGYTF.

The rearrangement links TRBV7-2 to TRBJ2-1; 12 bases align to TRBD2. The CDR3 length is 14 residues. The germline V gene has CDR1 SGHTA and CDR2 FQGNSA. The trim removed 6 bases at V and 9 bases at J, leaving 6 bases unmatched. The CDR3 loop reads CASSLTSGSTEQFF. CDR3 DNA sequence: TGTGCCAGCAGTTTGACTAGCGGGAGTACTGAGCAGTTCTTC.

This chain links TRBV6-1 with TRBJ2-2; TRBD2 agrees at 8 bases. The junction had 5 bases not matched to a gene; V was cut back by 1 base and J by 7 bases. There are 15 residues in the CDR3. CDR1 and CDR2 from the germline V gene are MNHNS and SASEGT. As DNA, the CDR3 is TGTGCCAGCAGTGAAGTCGGGAGGGCAGGCGGGGAGCTGTTTTTT. This sequence encodes CASSEVGRAGGELFF.

The chain combines TRBV7-9 with TRBJ1-6; D is uncertain. Trimming removed 4 bases at V and 9 bases at J, with 16 bases between. Looked up from germline, CDR1 is SEHNR and CDR2 is FQNEAQ (reference sequence). The CDR3 is 15 amino acids. The CDR3 region is CASSSSPDRSSPLHF. Here the CDR3 DNA reads TGTGCCAGCAGCTCTTCGCCCGATCGAAGTTCACCCCTCCACTTT. Combining the CDR3 with reference TRBV7-9 and TRBJ1-6 gives the whole variable domain DTGVSQNPRHKITKRGQNVTFRCDPISEHNRLYWYRQTLGQGPEFLTYFQNEAQLEKSRLLSDRFSAERPKGSFSTLEIQRTEQGDSAMYLCASSSSPDRSSPLHFGNGTRLTVT.

The V call is TRBV7-2, the J call TRBJ1-2; D gene ambiguous. The germline CDR1 and CDR2 sequences are SGHTA and FQGNSA. The V and J ends lost 5 bases and 4 bases respectively, with 11 bases between them. This CDR3 has 13 amino acids. The DNA of the CDR3 is TGTGCCAGCAGCGCAGAGTATATCTATGGCTACACCTTC. Residues: CASSAEYIYGYTF.